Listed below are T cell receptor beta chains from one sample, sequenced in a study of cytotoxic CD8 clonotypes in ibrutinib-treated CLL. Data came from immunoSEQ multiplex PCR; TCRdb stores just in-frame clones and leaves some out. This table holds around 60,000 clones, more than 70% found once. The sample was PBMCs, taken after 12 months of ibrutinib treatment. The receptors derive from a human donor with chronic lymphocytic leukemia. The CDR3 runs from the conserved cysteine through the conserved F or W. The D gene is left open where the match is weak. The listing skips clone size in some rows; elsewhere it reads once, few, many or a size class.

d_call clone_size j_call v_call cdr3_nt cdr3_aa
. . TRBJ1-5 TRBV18 TGTGCCAGCTCACCCGTCGGGGGCGGACAGCCCCAGCATTTT CASSPVGGGQPQHF
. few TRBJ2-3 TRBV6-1 TGTGCCAGCAGTCTGATCTCAGATACGCAGTATTTT CASSLISDTQYF
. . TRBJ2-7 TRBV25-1 TGTGCCAGCAGTGAATTCAGGGGAGCAGGGGACGAGCAGTACTTC CASSEFRGAGDEQYF
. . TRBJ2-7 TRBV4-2 TGTGCCAGCAGCCAAGAGAACGCAGGACTAACCTACTACGAGCAGTACTTC CASSQENAGLTYYEQYF
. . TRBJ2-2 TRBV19 TGTGCCAGCCCGTCGAACACCGGGGAGCTGTTTTTT CASPSNTGELFF
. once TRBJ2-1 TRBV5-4 TGTGCCAGCAGCATAGACTACTCCTACAATGAGCAGTTCTTC CASSIDYSYNEQFF
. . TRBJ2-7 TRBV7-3 TGCGCCAGCAGCCAAGTAGAGGAGACGGGGGACGAGCAGTACTTC CASSQVEETGDEQYF
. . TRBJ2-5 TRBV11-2 TGTGCCAGCATGACTAGGGGGGGATCCCAAGAGACCCAGTACTTC CASMTRGGSQETQYF
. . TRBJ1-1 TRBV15 TGTGCCACCAGCAGAATAGGGGGGTATGACACTGAAGCTTTCTTT CATSRIGGYDTEAFF
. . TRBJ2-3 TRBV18 TGTGCCAGCTCACCAGCGCTAGGACAAATCACAGATACGCAGTATTTT CASSPALGQITDTQYF
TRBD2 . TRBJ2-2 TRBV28 TGTGCCAGCAGGTTAAGCGGGAGCGGCACCGGGGAGCTGTTTTTT CASRLSGSGTGELFF
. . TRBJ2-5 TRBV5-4 TGTGCCAGCAGCTCGGAAAGGGTTTCGGAGACCCAGTACTTC CASSSERVSETQYF
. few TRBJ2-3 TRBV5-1 TGCGCCAGCAGCTTGACAGATACGCAGTATTTT CASSLTDTQYF
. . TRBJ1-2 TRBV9 TGTGCCAGCAGCCCCCGGGGGGGTAACCTTAACTATGGCTACACCTTC CASSPRGGNLNYGYTF
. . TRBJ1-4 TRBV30 TGTGCCTGGAGTGTTAGCAGGGGCGAAAAACTGTTTTTT CAWSVSRGEKLFF
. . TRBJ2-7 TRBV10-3 TGTGCCATCACCGACAGCTCCTACGAGCAGTACTTC CAITDSSYEQYF
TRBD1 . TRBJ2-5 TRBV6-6 TGTGCCAGCAGTTTTCCAGGACAGGGGGCGAAGGGGACCCAGTACTTC CASSFPGQGAKGTQYF
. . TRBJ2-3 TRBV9 TGTGCCAGCGGCTCGGCAGGCACAGATACGCAGTATTTT CASGSAGTDTQYF
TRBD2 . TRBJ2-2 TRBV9 TGTGCCAGCAGCGTAGAAGTTTGGCTAGCGGGAGGAACCGGGGAGCTGTTTTTT CASSVEVWLAGGTGELFF
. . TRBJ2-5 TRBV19 TGTGCCAGTAGAGGAGGTTCGGAGACCCAGTACTTC CASRGGSETQYF
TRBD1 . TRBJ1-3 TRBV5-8 TGTGCCAGCAGCTCGGACAGGGTTCCTGGAAACACCATATATTTT CASSSDRVPGNTIYF
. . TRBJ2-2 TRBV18 TGTGCCAGCTCACCTATCGTCGTATTAGGTCAACTCGCCGGGGAGCTGTTTTTT CASSPIVVLGQLAGELFF